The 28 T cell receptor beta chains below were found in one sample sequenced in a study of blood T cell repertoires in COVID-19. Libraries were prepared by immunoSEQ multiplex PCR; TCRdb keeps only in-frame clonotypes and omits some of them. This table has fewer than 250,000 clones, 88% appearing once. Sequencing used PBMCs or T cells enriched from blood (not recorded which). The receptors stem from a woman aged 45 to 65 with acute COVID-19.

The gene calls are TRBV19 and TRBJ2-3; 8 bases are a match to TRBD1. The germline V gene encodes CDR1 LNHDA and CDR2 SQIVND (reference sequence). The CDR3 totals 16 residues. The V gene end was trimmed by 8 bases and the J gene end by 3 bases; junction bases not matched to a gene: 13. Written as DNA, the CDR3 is TGTGCCAGTCAGAGACAGGGGAATGAAGAGACAGATACGCAGTATTTT. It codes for CASQRQGNEETDTQYF. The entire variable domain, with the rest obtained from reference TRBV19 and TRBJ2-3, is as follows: DGGITQSPKYLFRKEGQNVTLSCEQNLNHDAMYWYRQDPGQGLRLIYYSQIVNDFQKGDIAEGYSVSREKKESFPLTVTSAQKNPTAFYLCASQRQGNEETDTQYFGPGTRLTVL.

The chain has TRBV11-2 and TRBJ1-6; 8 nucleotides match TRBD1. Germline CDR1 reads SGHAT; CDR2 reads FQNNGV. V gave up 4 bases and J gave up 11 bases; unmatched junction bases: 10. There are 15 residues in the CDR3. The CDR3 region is CASSSTGVGSPPLHF. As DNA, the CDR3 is TGTGCCAGCAGCTCGACAGGGGTCGGGTCGCCACCCCTCCACTTT.

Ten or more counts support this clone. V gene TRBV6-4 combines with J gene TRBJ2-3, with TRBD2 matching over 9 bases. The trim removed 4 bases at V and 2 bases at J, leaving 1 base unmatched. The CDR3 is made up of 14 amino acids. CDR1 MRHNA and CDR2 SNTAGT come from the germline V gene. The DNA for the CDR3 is TGTGCCAGCAGTGCGGGACTAGCCACAGATACGCAGTATTTT. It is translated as CASSAGLATDTQYF.

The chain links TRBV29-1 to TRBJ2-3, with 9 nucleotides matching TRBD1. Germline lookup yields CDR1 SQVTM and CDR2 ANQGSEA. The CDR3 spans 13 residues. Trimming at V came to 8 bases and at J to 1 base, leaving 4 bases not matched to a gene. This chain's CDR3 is CSFRDRGTDTQYF. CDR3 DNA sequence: TGCAGCTTCCGGGACAGGGGCACAGATACGCAGTATTTT.

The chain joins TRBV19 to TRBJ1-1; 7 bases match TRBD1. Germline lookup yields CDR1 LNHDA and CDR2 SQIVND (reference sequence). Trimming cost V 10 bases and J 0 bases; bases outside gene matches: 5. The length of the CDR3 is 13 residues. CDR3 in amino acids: CATWDSLNTEAFF. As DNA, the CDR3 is TGTGCCACCTGGGACAGCCTGAACACTGAAGCTTTCTTT.

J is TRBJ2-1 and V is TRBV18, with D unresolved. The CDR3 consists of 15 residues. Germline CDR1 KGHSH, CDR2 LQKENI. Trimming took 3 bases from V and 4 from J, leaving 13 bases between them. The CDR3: CASSPLPSGYNEQFF. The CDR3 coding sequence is TGTGCCAGCTCACCCCTACCTAGTGGTTACAATGAGCAGTTCTTC.

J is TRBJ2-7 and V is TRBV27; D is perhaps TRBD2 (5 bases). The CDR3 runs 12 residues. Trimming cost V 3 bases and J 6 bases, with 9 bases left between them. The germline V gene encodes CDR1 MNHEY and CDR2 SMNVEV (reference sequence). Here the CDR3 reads CASSFRGSEQYF. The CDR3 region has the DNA TGTGCCAGCAGTTTTCGGGGTTCCGAGCAGTACTTC.

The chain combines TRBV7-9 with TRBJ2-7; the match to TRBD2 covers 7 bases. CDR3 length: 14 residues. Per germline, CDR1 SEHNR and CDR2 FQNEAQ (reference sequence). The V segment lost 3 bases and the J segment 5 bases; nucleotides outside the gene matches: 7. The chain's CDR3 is CASSFSGPQDEQYF. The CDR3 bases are TGTGCCAGCAGCTTTAGCGGGCCCCAAGACGAGCAGTACTTC.

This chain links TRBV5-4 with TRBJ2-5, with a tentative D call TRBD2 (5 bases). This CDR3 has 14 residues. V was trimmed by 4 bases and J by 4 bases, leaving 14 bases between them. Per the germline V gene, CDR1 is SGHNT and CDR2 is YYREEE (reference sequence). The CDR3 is CASSKDLGLETQYF. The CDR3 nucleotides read TGTGCCAGCAGCAAGGACCTCGGACTAGAGACCCAGTACTTC. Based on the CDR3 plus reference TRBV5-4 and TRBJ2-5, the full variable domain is ETGVTQSPTHLIKTRGQQVTLRCSSQSGHNTVSWYQQALGQGPQFIFQYYREEENGRGNFPPRFSGLQFPNYSSELNVNALELDDSALYLCASSKDLGLETQYFGPGTRLLVL.

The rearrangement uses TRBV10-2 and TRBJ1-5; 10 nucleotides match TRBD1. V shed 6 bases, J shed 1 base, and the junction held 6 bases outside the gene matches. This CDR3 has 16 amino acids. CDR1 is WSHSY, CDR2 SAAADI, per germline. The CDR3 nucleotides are TGCGCCAGCAGAGGACAGGGGGGAGTCAGCAATCAGCCCCAGCATTTT. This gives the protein CASRGQGGVSNQPQHF.

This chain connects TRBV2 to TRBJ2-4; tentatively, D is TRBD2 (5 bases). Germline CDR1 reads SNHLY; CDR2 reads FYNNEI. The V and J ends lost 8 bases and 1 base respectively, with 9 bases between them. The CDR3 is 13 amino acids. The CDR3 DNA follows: TGTGCCAGCGGGAGAAGCGCCAAAAACATTCAGTACTTC. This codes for CASGRSAKNIQYF. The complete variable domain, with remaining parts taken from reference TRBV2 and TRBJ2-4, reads EPEVTQTPSHQVTQMGQEVILRCVPISNHLYFYWYRQILGQKVEFLVSFYNNEISEKSEIFDDQFSVERPDGSNFTLKIRSTKLEDSAMYFCASGRSAKNIQYFGAGTRLSVL.

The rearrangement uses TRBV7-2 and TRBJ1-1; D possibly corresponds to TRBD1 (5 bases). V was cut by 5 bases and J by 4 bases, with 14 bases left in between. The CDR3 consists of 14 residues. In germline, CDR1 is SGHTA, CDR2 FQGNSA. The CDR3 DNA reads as TGTGCCAGCAGCCCGGACACTCGGCGCACTGAAGCTTTCTTT. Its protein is CASSPDTRRTEAFF.

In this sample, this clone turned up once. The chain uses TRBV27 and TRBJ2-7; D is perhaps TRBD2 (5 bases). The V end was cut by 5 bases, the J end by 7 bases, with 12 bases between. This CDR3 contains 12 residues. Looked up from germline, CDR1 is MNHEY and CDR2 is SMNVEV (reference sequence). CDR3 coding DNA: TGTGCCAGCAGTCCCGCCGGGGTTGAGCAGTACTTC. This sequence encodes CASSPAGVEQYF.

The CDR3, as DNA: TGTGCCAGCAGCGACCCTACTAGCGGGAGTAACACCGGGGAGCTGTTTTTT. This encodes CASSDPTSGSNTGELFF. V usage is TRBV2 and J usage is TRBJ2-2, with 11 bases aligning to TRBD2. Germline V lookup: CDR1 SNHLY, CDR2 FYNNEI. The V segment lost 6 bases and the J segment 2 bases; nucleotides outside the gene matches: 8. There are 17 residues in the CDR3.

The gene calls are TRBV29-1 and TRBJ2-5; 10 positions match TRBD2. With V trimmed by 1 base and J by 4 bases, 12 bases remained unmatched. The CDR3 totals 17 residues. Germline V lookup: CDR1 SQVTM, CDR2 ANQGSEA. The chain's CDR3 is CSVEGVIAGGQVETQYF. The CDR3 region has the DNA TGCAGCGTTGAAGGGGTCATAGCGGGAGGTCAGGTAGAGACCCAGTACTTC.

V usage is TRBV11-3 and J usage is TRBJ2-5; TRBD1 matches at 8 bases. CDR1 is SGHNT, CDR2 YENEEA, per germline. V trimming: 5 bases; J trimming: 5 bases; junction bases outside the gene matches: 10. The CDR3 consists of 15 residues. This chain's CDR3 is CASSPRQGREETQYF. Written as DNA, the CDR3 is TGTGCCAGCAGCCCAAGACAGGGGCGAGAGGAGACCCAGTACTTC.

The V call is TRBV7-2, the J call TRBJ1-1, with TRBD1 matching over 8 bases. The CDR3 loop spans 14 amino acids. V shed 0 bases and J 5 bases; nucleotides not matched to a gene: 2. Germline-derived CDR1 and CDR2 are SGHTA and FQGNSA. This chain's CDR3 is CASSLANRGTEAFF. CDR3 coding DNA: TGTGCCAGCAGCTTAGCGAACAGGGGGACTGAAGCTTTCTTT.

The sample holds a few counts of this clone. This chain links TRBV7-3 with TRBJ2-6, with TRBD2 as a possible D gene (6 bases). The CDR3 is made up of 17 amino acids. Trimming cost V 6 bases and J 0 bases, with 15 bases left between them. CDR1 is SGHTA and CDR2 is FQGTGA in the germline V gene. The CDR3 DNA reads TGTGCCAGCAGTCCCCATGGCGGGAACTCTGGGGCCAACGTCCTGACTTTC. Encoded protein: CASSPHGGNSGANVLTF.

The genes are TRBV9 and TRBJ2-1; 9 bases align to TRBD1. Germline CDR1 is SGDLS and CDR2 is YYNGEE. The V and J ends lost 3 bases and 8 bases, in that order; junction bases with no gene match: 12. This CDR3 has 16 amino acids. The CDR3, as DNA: TGTGCCAGCAGCGCAGGTCCCGGGACAGGGTTCGATGAGCAGTTCTTC. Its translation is CASSAGPGTGFDEQFF.

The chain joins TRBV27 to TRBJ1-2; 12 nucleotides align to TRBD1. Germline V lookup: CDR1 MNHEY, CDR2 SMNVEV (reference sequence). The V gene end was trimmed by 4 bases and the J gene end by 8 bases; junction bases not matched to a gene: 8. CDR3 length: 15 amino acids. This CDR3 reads CASSSSGTGGRGYTF. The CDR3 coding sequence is TGTGCCAGCAGTTCCTCCGGGACAGGGGGCCGGGGCTACACCTTC.

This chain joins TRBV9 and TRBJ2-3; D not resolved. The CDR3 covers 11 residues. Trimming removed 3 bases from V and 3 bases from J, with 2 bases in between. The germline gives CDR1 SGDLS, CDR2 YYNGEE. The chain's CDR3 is CASSATDTQYF. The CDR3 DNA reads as TGTGCCAGCAGCGCGACAGATACGCAGTATTTT. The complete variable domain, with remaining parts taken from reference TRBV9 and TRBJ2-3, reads DSGVTQTPKHLITATGQRVTLRCSPRSGDLSVYWYQQSLDQGLQFLIQYYNGEERAKGNILERFSAQQFPDLHSELNLSSLELGDSALYFCASSATDTQYFGPGTRLTVL.

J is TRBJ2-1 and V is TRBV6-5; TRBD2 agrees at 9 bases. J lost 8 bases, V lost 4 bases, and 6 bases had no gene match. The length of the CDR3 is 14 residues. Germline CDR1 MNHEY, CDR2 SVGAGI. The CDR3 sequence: CASSSGREGYEQFF. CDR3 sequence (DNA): TGTGCCAGCAGTTCCGGGCGGGAGGGCTATGAGCAGTTCTTC.

CDR3 amino acids: CASSTPRQGGGAEAFF. CDR3 nucleotides: TGTGCCAGCAGCACACCCCGGCAAGGCGGGGGGGCTGAAGCTTTCTTT. This chain uses TRBV9 with TRBJ1-1; tentative D call: TRBD1 (5 bases). The germline gives CDR1 SGDLS, CDR2 YYNGEE. The CDR3 runs 16 residues. V dropped 4 bases and J dropped 6 bases, with 22 bases sitting between them.

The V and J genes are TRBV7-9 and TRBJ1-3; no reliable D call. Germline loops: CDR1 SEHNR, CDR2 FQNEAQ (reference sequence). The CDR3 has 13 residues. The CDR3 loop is CGASIVSGNTIYF. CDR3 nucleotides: TGTGGAGCGTCCATTGTCTCTGGAAACACCATATATTTT.

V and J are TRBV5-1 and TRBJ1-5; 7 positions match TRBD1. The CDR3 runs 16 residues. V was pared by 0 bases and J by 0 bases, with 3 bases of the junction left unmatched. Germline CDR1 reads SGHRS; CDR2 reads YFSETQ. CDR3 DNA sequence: TGCGCCAGCAGCTTGGACGCAGGGGGTAGCAATCAGCCCCAGCATTTT. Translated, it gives CASSLDAGGSNQPQHF.

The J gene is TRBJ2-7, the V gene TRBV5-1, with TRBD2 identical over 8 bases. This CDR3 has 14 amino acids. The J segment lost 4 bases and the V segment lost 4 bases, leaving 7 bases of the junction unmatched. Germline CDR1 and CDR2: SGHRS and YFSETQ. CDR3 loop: CASSHPGGEYEQYF. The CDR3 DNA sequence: TGCGCCAGCAGCCACCCGGGGGGGGAATACGAGCAGTACTTC.

CDR3 nucleotides: TGTGCCAGCAGTTACACAGGGGGAAACACCGGGGAGCTGTTTTTT. Protein: CASSYTGGNTGELFF. The chain couples TRBV6-6 to TRBJ2-2, with 8 bases aligning to TRBD1. The CDR3 has 15 residues. V gave up 2 bases and J gave up 2 bases; unmatched junction bases: 1. Germline CDR1 is MNHNY and CDR2 is SVGAGI (reference sequence).

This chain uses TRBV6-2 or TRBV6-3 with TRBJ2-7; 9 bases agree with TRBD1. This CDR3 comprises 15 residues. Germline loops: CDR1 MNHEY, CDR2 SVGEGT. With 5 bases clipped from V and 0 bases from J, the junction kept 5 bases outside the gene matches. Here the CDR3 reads CASSEPGQGSYEQYF. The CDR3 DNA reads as TGTGCCAGCAGTGAGCCGGGACAGGGCTCCTACGAGCAGTACTTC.